This T cell receptor beta chain was sequenced for a study of blood T cell repertoires in COVID-19. About the study: Samples of COVID-19 (acute and convalescent) were obtained from the United States, Italy and Spain.

Original data processing: Amplification with reference gene primers provided the estimates of nucleated cell counts. Generated by immunoSEQ multiplex PCR, the TCRdb table keeps only in-frame clones and is missing some. V and J calls and clone size are those listed in that table; D and trimming were worked out from the DNA. The sample consists of about 140,000 clones, 79% of them appearing once. This clone came up once. CDR1 is SGHAT, CDR2 FQNNGV, per germline. CDR3 size: 16 residues. V lost 5 bases to trimming and J lost 7 bases; unmatched junction nucleotides: 15. The receptor's source is a man aged 60 to 69 with acute or convalescent COVID-19. V usage is TRBV11-2 and J usage is TRBJ2-7, with 9 bases aligning to TRBD1. The source material was peripheral blood. The CDR3 DNA reads TGTGCCAGCAGCAGTAGTGGCGGACAGGGGATGGGAGAGCAGTACTTC. Its translation: CASSSSGGQGMGEQYF.